The rows below give T cell receptor beta chains drawn from one sample of a study of identical twins. Each CDR3 protein gets one entry after TCRdb re-called the 5' RACE reads with MiXCR. The sample shows 130,000 to 150,000 distinct CDR3 sequences, roughly 3.5% of them seen only once. The specimen was memory T cells sorted from blood. The receptors were sampled from a man aged 18-30 years in good health. Both conserved end residues are part of each CDR3. Each record gives: J gene, D gene, clone size, V gene, CDR3 protein, CDR3 DNA. A D gene is named only where the DNA matches it firmly. Size tells how often a clone was seen (once, few, many) or the class of an expanded clone, and some rows leave it out.

>TRBJ2-1|.|many|TRBV28
CASSFGRNHRYNEQFF
TGTGCCAGCAGTTTCGGCCGCAACCACAGGTACAATGAGCAGTTCTTC
>TRBJ1-6|.|many|TRBV12-3/TRBV12-4
CASSPGNSPLHF
TGTGCCAGCAGTCCGGGGAATTCACCCCTCCACTTT
>TRBJ2-1|.|many|TRBV5-1
CASSLGGTSNYNEQFF
TGCGCCAGCAGCTTGGGAGGGACTTCGAACTACAATGAGCAGTTCTTC
>TRBJ2-1|TRBD2|few|TRBV19
CASKPVGLASNEQFF
TGTGCCAGTAAACCAGTGGGACTAGCGTCGAATGAGCAGTTCTTC
>TRBJ2-6|.|few|TRBV19
CASSILGSGANVLTF
TGTGCCAGTAGTATATTGGGATCTGGGGCCAACGTCCTGACTTTC
>TRBJ1-4|TRBD1|many|TRBV10-3
CAISDPGQGREKLFF
TGTGCCATCAGTGATCCGGGACAGGGGCGCGAAAAACTGTTTTTT
>TRBJ1-6|.|many|TRBV7-9
CASSPGRGSYNSPLHF
TGTGCCAGCAGCCCTGGCCGGGGCTCCTATAATTCACCCCTCCACTTT
>TRBJ2-3|.|many|TRBV20-1
CSARGDWRTDTQYF
TGCAGTGCTAGGGGGGACTGGAGGACAGATACGCAGTATTTT
>TRBJ1-1|TRBD1|few|TRBV20-1
CSVLQGANTEAFF
TGCAGTGTTCTACAGGGGGCGAACACTGAAGCTTTCTTT
>TRBJ1-3|.|many|TRBV7-9
CASSLSRASGNTIYF
TGTGCCAGCAGCTTATCACGCGCCTCTGGAAACACCATATATTTT
>TRBJ2-7|TRBD1|many|TRBV15
CATSRDRVGEQYF
TGTGCCACCTCCCGGGACAGGGTGGGCGAGCAGTACTTC
>TRBJ2-1|.|many|TRBV18
CASSPTERAYNEQFF
TGTGCCAGCTCACCCACCGAGCGGGCCTACAATGAGCAGTTCTTC
>TRBJ2-1|.|few|TRBV7-2
CASSREQSSYNEQFF
TGTGCCAGCAGTAGGGAACAGAGCTCCTACAATGAGCAGTTCTTC
>TRBJ1-1|.|many|TRBV2
CASNLLPASDTEAFF
TGTGCCAGCAACCTCTTGCCAGCGTCGGACACTGAAGCTTTCTTT
>TRBJ2-5|TRBD1|.|TRBV6-1
CASRKYNQGARETQYF
TGTGCCAGCAGAAAATATAATCAGGGGGCACGAGAGACCCAGTACTTC
>TRBJ2-1|TRBD2|.|TRBV2
CASRTGLNNEQFF
TGTGCCAGCAGGACGGGACTAAACAATGAGCAGTTCTTC
>TRBJ1-1|.|many|TRBV9
CASSVGLGENTEAFF
TGTGCCAGCAGCGTAGGGTTGGGCGAGAACACTGAAGCTTTCTTT
>TRBJ1-1|.|many|TRBV14
CASSHLGAGTEAFF
TGTGCCAGCAGCCACTTGGGGGCTGGCACTGAAGCTTTCTTT
>TRBJ1-1|.|many|TRBV4-2
CASSQDGAGRTEAFF
TGTGCCAGCAGCCAAGATGGGGCAGGTCGCACTGAAGCTTTCTTT
>TRBJ2-6|.|many|TRBV15
CATSFGGSGANVLTF
TGTGCCACCAGCTTCGGAGGTTCTGGGGCCAACGTCCTGACTTTC
>TRBJ1-4|.|many|TRBV20-1
CSASERGANEKLFF
TGCAGTGCTAGTGAGCGGGGAGCTAATGAAAAACTGTTTTTT
>TRBJ2-5|TRBD1|many|TRBV10-3
CAISDRGLETQYF
TGTGCCATCAGCGACAGGGGACTGGAGACCCAGTACTTC
>TRBJ2-1|TRBD2|many|TRBV12-3/TRBV12-4
CASSPVSTSGRNEQFF
TGTGCCAGCAGTCCCGTTTCGACTAGCGGGAGGAATGAGCAGTTCTTC